This TCR beta chain was found in a study of CD8 T cells in ankylosing spondylitis. The study's findings and limits: Peripheral blood held disease-linked clones only at relatively low frequency, and these were CD8+. Enrichment of disease-linked clones was reportedly significant in matched ankylosing spondylitis synovial fluid.

About this clonotype itself: The antigen remains unidentified.

Library preparation for TCR beta used quantitative 5'-RACE with molecular barcodes. TCRdb used MiXCR to reprocess the 5' RACE reads, holding one entry per CDR3 protein. The data contain 250,000 or so distinct CDR3 sequences, roughly a quarter of them singletons. The V gene lost 5 bases and the J gene lost 10 bases, with 9 bases spanning the gap. The CDR3 loop spans 12 amino acids. CDR1 is SEHNR, CDR2 FQNEAQ, per germline (reference sequence). The TCR comes from a male donor with ankylosing spondylitis or in good health (not recorded which). The sample comprised blood, either unsorted or a sorted T cell fraction (not recorded which). The chain carries TRBV7-9 and TRBJ1-6; D not resolved. The CDR3 protein is CASSRGGSPLHF. CDR3 sequence (DNA): TGTGCCAGCAGCCGCGGTGGGTCACCCCTCCACTTT.